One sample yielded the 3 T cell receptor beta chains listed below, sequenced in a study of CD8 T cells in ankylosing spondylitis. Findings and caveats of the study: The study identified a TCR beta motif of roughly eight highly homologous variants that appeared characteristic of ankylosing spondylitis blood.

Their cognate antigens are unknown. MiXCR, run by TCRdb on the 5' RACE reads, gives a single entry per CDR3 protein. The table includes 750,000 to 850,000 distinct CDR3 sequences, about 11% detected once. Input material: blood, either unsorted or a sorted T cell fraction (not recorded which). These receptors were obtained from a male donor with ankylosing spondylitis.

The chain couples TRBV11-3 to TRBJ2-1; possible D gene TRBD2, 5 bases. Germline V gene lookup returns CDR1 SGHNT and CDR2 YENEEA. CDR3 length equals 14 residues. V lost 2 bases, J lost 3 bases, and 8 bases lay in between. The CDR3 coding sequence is TGTGCCAGCAGCTTATCGAGGGTCTACAATGAGCAGTTCTTC. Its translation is CASSLSRVYNEQFF.

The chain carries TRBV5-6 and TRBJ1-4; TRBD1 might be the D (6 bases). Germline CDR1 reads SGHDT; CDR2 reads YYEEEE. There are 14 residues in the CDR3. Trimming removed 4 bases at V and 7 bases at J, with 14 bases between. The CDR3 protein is CASSGWTVREKLFF. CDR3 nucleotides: TGTGCCAGCAGCGGGTGGACAGTACGTGAAAAACTGTTTTTT.

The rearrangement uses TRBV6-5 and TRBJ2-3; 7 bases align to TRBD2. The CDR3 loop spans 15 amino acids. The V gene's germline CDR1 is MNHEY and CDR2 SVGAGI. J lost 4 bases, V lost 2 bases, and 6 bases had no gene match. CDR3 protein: CASSYRGVISDTQYF. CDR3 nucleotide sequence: TGTGCCAGCAGTTACCGGGGGGTGATTTCAGATACGCAGTATTTT.